The entry below gives a single T cell receptor (beta chain) sequence along with its context. Its antigen is undetermined. The sample originates from a study of siplizumab effects on memory and regulatory T cells. Study-level results: Unstimulated naive T cells seemed to show more diversity than memory cells did, and they also seemed to be among the major contributors to the alloresponse. A naive or memory phenotype could not be assigned to roughly 75-96% of the proliferating CD4+ or CD8+ clones.

The CDR3 is 14 residues long. Trimming cost V 6 bases and J 2 bases, with 13 bases left between them. CDR1 and CDR2 from the germline V gene are MNHEY and SVGAGI. Each sample had 80,000 to 100,000 TCR templates assayed. Using immunoSEQ multiplex PCR, the repertoire was profiled, and TCRdb retains in-frame clones only, with some absent. This sample yields 70,000 to 100,000 clones, of which approximately 94% are seen a single time; 6.5% belongs to the top ten. This sequence joins TRBV6-5 and TRBJ2-5; no clear D gene. This clonotype was obtained from a human donor in good health. The sample taken for sequencing was CD8+ T cells sorted from blood. The CDR3 DNA reads as TGTGCCAGCAGCCCATTCTCTAGTCAAGAGACCCAGTACTTC. Protein: CASSPFSSQETQYF.